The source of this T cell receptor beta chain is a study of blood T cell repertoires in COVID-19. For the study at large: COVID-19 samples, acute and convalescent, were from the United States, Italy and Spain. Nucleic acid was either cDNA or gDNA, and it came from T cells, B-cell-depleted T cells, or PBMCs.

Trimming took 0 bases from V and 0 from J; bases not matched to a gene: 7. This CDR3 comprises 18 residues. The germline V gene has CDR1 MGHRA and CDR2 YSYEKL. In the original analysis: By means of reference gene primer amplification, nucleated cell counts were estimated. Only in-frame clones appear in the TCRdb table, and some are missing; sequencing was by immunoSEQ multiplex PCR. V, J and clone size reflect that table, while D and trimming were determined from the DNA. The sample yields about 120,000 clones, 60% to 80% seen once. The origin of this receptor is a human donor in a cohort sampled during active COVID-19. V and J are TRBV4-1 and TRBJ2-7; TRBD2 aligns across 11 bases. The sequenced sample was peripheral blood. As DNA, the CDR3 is TGCGCCAGCAGCCAAGATCGGCTAGCGGGAGGTCTCTCCTACGAGCAGTACTTC. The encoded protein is CASSQDRLAGGLSYEQYF.